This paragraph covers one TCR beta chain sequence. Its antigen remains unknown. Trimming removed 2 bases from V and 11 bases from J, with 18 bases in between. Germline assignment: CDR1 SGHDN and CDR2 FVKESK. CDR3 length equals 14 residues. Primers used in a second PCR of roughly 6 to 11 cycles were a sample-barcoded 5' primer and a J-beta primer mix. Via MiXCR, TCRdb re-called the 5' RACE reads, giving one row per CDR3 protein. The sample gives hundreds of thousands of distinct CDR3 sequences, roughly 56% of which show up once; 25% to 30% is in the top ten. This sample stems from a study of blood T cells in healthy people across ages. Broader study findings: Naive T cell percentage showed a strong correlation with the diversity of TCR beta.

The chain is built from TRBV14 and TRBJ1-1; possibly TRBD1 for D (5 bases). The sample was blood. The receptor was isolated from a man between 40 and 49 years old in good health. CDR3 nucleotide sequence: TGTGCCAGCAGCCAAATTAGCAGGGTTGCCGTGGCTTTCTTT. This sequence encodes CASSQISRVAVAFF.